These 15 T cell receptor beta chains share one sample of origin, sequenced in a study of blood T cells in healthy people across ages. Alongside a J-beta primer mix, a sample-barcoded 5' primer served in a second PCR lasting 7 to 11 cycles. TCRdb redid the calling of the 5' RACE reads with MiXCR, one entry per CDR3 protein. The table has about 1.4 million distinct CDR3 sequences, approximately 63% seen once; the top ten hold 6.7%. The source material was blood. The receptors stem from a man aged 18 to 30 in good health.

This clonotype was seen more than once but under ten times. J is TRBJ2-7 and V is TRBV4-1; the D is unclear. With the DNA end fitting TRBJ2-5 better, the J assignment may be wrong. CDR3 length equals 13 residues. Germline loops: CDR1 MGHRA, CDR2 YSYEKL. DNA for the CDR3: TGCGCCAGCAGCCAAGGCCATCGAGAGACCCAGTACTTC. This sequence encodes CASSQGHRETQYF.

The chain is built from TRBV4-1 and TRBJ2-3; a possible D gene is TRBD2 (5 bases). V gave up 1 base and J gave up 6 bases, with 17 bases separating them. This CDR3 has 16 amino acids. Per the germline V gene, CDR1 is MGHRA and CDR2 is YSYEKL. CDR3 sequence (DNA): TGCGCCAGCAGCCAAGTCTGGACTCAGACGTGGGATACGCAGTATTTT. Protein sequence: CASSQVWTQTWDTQYF.

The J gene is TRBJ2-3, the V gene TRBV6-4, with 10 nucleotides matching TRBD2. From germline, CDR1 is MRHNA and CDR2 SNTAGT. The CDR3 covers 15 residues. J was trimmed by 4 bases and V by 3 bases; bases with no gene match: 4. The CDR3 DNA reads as TGTGCCAGCAGTGAGAGCGGGAGGGCCTCAGATACGCAGTATTTT. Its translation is CASSESGRASDTQYF.

DNA for the CDR3: TGTGCCAGCAGTTGGGTGGTGGGCAATGAGCAGTTCTTC. It specifies CASSWVVGNEQFF. The chain recombines TRBV12-3 or TRBV12-4 with TRBJ2-1; D is uncertain. Trimming cost V 4 bases and J 6 bases, with 10 bases left between them. The CDR3 runs to 13 residues.

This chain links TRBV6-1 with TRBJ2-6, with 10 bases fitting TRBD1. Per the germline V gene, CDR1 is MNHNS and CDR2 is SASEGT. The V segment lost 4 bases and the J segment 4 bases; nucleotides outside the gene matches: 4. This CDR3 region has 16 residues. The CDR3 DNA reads TGTGCCAGCAGTGGACAGGGGGCGGGAGGGGCCAACGTCCTGACTTTC. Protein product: CASSGQGAGGANVLTF.

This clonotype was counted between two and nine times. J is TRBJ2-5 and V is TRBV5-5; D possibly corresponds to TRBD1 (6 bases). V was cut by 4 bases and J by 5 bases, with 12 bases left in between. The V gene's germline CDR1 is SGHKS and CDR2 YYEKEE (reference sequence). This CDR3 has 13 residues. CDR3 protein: CASSAQGLETQYF. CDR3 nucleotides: TGTGCCAGCAGCGCACAGGGTTTGGAGACCCAGTACTTC.

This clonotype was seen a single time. For the CDR3, the DNA is TGTGCCAGCAGTTACTCTCCAGGGGGTACCTACGAGCAGTACTTC. It is translated as CASSYSPGGTYEQYF. V and J are TRBV6-5 and TRBJ2-7, with TRBD1 matching over 7 bases. Germline V gene sequence: CDR1 MNHEY, CDR2 SVGAGI. With V trimmed by 0 bases and J by 2 bases, 4 bases remained unmatched. This CDR3 has 15 amino acids.

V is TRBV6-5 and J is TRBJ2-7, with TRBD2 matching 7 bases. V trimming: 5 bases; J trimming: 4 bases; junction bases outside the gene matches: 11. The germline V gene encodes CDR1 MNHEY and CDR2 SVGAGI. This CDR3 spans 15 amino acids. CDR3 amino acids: CASSPWREYRYEQYF. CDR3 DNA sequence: TGTGCCAGCAGTCCCTGGCGGGAGTATCGGTACGAGCAGTACTTC.

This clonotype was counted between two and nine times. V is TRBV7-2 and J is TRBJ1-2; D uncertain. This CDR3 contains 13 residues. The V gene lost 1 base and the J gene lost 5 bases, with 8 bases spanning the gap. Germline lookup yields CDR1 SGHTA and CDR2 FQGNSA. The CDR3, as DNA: TGTGCCAGCAGCTTAGAGACGGGATATGGCTACACCTTC. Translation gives CASSLETGYGYTF.

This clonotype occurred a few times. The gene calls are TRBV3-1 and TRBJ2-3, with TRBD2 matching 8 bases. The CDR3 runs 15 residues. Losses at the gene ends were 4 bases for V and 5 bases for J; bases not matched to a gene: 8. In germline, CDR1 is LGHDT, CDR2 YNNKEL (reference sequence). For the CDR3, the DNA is TGTGCCAGCAGCCCCCCCGGGGGGGCCGAAGATACGCAGTATTTT. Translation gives CASSPPGGAEDTQYF.

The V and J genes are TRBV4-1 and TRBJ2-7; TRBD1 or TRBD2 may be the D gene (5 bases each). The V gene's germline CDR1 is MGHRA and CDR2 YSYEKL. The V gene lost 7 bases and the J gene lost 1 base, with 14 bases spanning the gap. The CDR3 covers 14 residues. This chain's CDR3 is CASKSGQGSYEQYF. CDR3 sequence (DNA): TGCGCCAGCAAATCGGGGCAGGGATCCTACGAGCAGTACTTC.

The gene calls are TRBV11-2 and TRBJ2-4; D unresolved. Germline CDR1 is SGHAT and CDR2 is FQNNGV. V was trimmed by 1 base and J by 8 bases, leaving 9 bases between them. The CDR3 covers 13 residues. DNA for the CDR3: TGTGCCAGCAGCTTAGGTGGTGTTTACATTCAGTACTTC. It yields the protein CASSLGGVYIQYF.

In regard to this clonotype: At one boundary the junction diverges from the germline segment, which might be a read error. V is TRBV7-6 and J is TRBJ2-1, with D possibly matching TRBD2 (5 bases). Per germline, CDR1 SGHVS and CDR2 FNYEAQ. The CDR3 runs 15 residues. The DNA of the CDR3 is TGTGCCAGCAGCTTAGGAGGACTTCTATACACTGAGCAGTTCTTC. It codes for CASSLGGLLYTEQFF.

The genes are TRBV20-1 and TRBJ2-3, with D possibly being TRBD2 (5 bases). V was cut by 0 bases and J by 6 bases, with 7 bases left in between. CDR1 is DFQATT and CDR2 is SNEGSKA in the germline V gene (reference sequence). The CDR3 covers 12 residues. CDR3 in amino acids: CSARDRRDTQYF. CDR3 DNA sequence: TGCAGTGCTAGAGACCGGAGGGATACGCAGTATTTT.

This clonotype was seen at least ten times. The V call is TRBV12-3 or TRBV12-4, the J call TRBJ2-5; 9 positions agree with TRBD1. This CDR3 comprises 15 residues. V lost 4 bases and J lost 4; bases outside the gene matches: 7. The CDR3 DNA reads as TGTGCCAGCAGTTCGACCGGGACAGGGATAGAGACCCAGTACTTC. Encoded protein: CASSSTGTGIETQYF.